These T cell receptor beta chains were read from a single sample in a study of monozygotic twins with cystic fibrosis. The assay was immunoSEQ multiplex PCR, and TCRdb's table has in-frame clones only and misses some. The sample contains 15,000 to 20,000 clones, roughly 96% of which appear only once. Sequenced: blood. The receptors derive from a girl aged 2 to 9 with cystic fibrosis. CDR3s include the opening cysteine and the closing phenylalanine or tryptophan. Each record gives: V gene, J gene, D gene, clone size, CDR3 DNA, CDR3 protein. A D gene is named only where the DNA matches it firmly. Only part of the rows carry a size: once, few, many, or a class if the clone is expanded.

v_gene: TRBV19; j_gene: TRBJ2-3; d_gene: NA; abundance: NA; CDR3nt: TGTGCCAGTAGTGCTACCGGGACCCCGTTGGATACGCAGTATTTT; CDR3aa: CASSATGTPLDTQYF
v_gene: TRBV5-4; j_gene: TRBJ2-3; d_gene: TRBD1; abundance: NA; CDR3nt: TGTGCCAGCAGCTTCGCACAGGGGGCAGATACGCAGTATTTT; CDR3aa: CASSFAQGADTQYF
v_gene: TRBV6-1; j_gene: TRBJ1-5; d_gene: NA; abundance: NA; CDR3nt: TGTGCCAGCAGTGAACAGGCTCATCAGCCCCAGCATTTT; CDR3aa: CASSEQAHQPQHF
v_gene: TRBV13; j_gene: TRBJ2-1; d_gene: NA; abundance: NA; CDR3nt: TGTGCCAGCAGCTTAAGGCATCATCGCTACAATGAGCAGTTCTTC; CDR3aa: CASSLRHHRYNEQFF
v_gene: TRBV5-6; j_gene: TRBJ1-5; d_gene: NA; abundance: NA; CDR3nt: TGTGCCAGCAGCTTGTGGGACGGGCCTTATAGCAATCAGCCCCAGCATTTT; CDR3aa: CASSLWDGPYSNQPQHF
v_gene: TRBV28; j_gene: TRBJ2-1; d_gene: TRBD1; abundance: NA; CDR3nt: TGTGCCAGCAGGACCCAACAGGGGCACTACAATGAGCAGTTCTTC; CDR3aa: CASRTQQGHYNEQFF
v_gene: TRBV28; j_gene: TRBJ1-5; d_gene: TRBD1; abundance: NA; CDR3nt: TGTGCCAGCAGCTCAAGACAGGGCGATTTGATTAGCAATCAGCCCCAGCATTTT; CDR3aa: CASSSRQGDLISNQPQHF
v_gene: TRBV27; j_gene: TRBJ1-6; d_gene: NA; abundance: NA; CDR3nt: TGTGCCAGCAGTGCAGGGGTGCCCTATAATTCACCCCTCCACTTT; CDR3aa: CASSAGVPYNSPLHF
v_gene: TRBV4-1; j_gene: TRBJ2-3; d_gene: NA; abundance: NA; CDR3nt: TGCGCCAGCAGCCAAGATTGGTCGGGGGTGGCAGATACGCAGTATTTT; CDR3aa: CASSQDWSGVADTQYF
v_gene: TRBV5-4; j_gene: TRBJ2-3; d_gene: TRBD2; abundance: NA; CDR3nt: TGTGCCAGCAGCAGAAAGACTAGCGGGGCCACAGATACGCAGTATTTT; CDR3aa: CASSRKTSGATDTQYF
v_gene: TRBV7-8; j_gene: TRBJ2-5; d_gene: NA; abundance: NA; CDR3nt: TGTGCCAGCAGCTTAGAAGTTAGCGGCCAAGAGACCCAGTACTTC; CDR3aa: CASSLEVSGQETQYF
v_gene: TRBV7-9; j_gene: TRBJ2-7; d_gene: NA; abundance: once; CDR3nt: TGTGCCAGCAGCTTATTTCAAGACTCCTACGAGCAGTACTTC; CDR3aa: CASSLFQDSYEQYF
v_gene: TRBV15; j_gene: TRBJ1-1; d_gene: TRBD1; abundance: NA; CDR3nt: TGTGCCACCAGCAGAGATGGGACAGGGCGCACTGAAGCTTTCTTT; CDR3aa: CATSRDGTGRTEAFF
v_gene: TRBV5-1; j_gene: TRBJ1-5; d_gene: NA; abundance: NA; CDR3nt: TGCGCCAGCAGCTGGGACGGTAGCAATCAGCCCCAGCATTTT; CDR3aa: CASSWDGSNQPQHF
v_gene: TRBV9; j_gene: TRBJ2-5; d_gene: TRBD2; abundance: NA; CDR3nt: TGTGCCAGCAGCCCTAGCGGGGTCAGGGAGACCCAGTACTTC; CDR3aa: CASSPSGVRETQYF
v_gene: TRBV7-2; j_gene: TRBJ1-2; d_gene: NA; abundance: NA; CDR3nt: TGTGCCAGCAGCTTGAGGGAGAACTATGGCTACACCTTC; CDR3aa: CASSLRENYGYTF
v_gene: TRBV19; j_gene: TRBJ1-1; d_gene: TRBD1; abundance: NA; CDR3nt: TGTGCCAGTAGTCGCGCCGGGACAGGGGATACTCTGAACACTGAAGCTTTCTTT; CDR3aa: CASSRAGTGDTLNTEAFF
v_gene: TRBV7-2; j_gene: TRBJ2-1; d_gene: NA; abundance: NA; CDR3nt: TGTGCCAGCAGCCTAACCTCGGTGGCTGAGCAGTTCTTC; CDR3aa: CASSLTSVAEQFF
v_gene: TRBV4-1; j_gene: TRBJ2-1; d_gene: TRBD2; abundance: NA; CDR3nt: TGCGCCAGCAGCCAAGGATCCGGGGGGGAGTACAATGAGCAGTTCTTC; CDR3aa: CASSQGSGGEYNEQFF
v_gene: TRBV6-1; j_gene: TRBJ2-4; d_gene: NA; abundance: NA; CDR3nt: TGTGCCAGCGGTCCCGGGATCCACATTCAGTACTTC; CDR3aa: CASGPGIHIQYF
v_gene: TRBV30; j_gene: TRBJ1-1; d_gene: NA; abundance: NA; CDR3nt: TGTGCCTGGAGTGGGGCCCCCTATATGCCCTCTCAACGGGGTGAAGCTTTCTTT; CDR3aa: CAWSGAPYMPSQRGEAFF
v_gene: TRBV7-6; j_gene: TRBJ1-1; d_gene: TRBD1; abundance: NA; CDR3nt: TGTGCCAGCAGCTTGGACAGGGGGTTCACTGAAGCTTTCTTT; CDR3aa: CASSLDRGFTEAFF
v_gene: TRBV5-1; j_gene: TRBJ1-1; d_gene: NA; abundance: once; CDR3nt: TGCGCCAGCAGCTTGGTCCGGGGGATGAACACTGAAGCTTTCTTT; CDR3aa: CASSLVRGMNTEAFF
v_gene: TRBV5-6; j_gene: TRBJ2-3; d_gene: NA; abundance: once; CDR3nt: TGTGCCAGCAGCGGGGATGGGGGCTACGCTAACCCGCAGTATTTT; CDR3aa: CASSGDGGYANPQYF
v_gene: TRBV5-8; j_gene: TRBJ1-3; d_gene: NA; abundance: NA; CDR3nt: TGTGCCGCGACAGGTACAGTCTCTGGAAACACCATATATTTT; CDR3aa: CAATGTVSGNTIYF
v_gene: TRBV10-1; j_gene: TRBJ1-5; d_gene: NA; abundance: NA; CDR3nt: TGCGCCAGCAATTTGGGAGTTAGCAATCAGCCCCAGCATTTT; CDR3aa: CASNLGVSNQPQHF
v_gene: TRBV5-6; j_gene: TRBJ2-2; d_gene: NA; abundance: NA; CDR3nt: TGTGCCAGCAGCTTACAGATCGACCTCACCGGGGAGCTGTTTTTT; CDR3aa: CASSLQIDLTGELFF
v_gene: TRBV27; j_gene: TRBJ2-7; d_gene: NA; abundance: NA; CDR3nt: TGTGCCAGCAGTTCCTCCGGGACACCCTCCTACGAGCAGTACTTC; CDR3aa: CASSSSGTPSYEQYF
v_gene: TRBV5-6; j_gene: TRBJ2-7; d_gene: NA; abundance: NA; CDR3nt: TGTGCCAGCAGCCTGGACAGATCCTACGAGCAGTACTTC; CDR3aa: CASSLDRSYEQYF